This T cell receptor beta chain is drawn from a study of beta chain features in type 1 diabetes. Study-level points and caveats: All four CD4+ subsets from Type 1 diabetes patients carried moderately but significantly shorter TCRB CDR3s. For TCRB rearrangement, an influence of HLA type remained unresolved here.

Each sorted fraction was over 95% pure. This clone was picked up a small number of times. The antigen is not known. Isolated RNA was reverse transcribed in full, so expressed TCRB transcripts were sequenced. Libraries were prepared by immunoSEQ multiplex PCR; TCRdb keeps only in-frame clonotypes and omits some of them. The sample lists 630,000 or so clones, about 14% occurring once. CDR1 is GTSNPN and CDR2 is SVGIG in the germline V gene (reference sequence). The CDR3 consists of 11 residues. The V and J ends lost 5 bases and 3 bases respectively, with 8 bases between them. This clonotype originated in a man younger than 35 with type 1 diabetes. V is TRBV30 and J is TRBJ2-7; D gene uncertain. The sequencing sample was made of naive CD4+ T cells from blood. The CDR3 DNA reads TGTGCCTGGGGGCTGAACTACGAGCAGTACTTC. Translating gives CAWGLNYEQYF.